A single sample is the source of the 17 T cell receptor beta chains below, sequenced in a study of synovial regulatory T cells in juvenile arthritis. Each patient with active arthritis gave synovial fluid along with matched peripheral blood. Repertoires were generated with immunoSEQ multiplex PCR, while TCRdb's copy carries only in-frame clones and drops some. The listing contains 800 to 950 clones. The sequencing input was Treg cells from the synovium. Source of these receptors: a donor aged 2-30 years with juvenile idiopathic arthritis.

Frequency places this clone as large (0.1 to 1%). This chain connects TRBV19 to TRBJ2-3; TCRdb picks TRBD2, but there is no DNA to check that call. The CDR3 totals 18 residues. The record lacks a DNA sequence. The germline CDR1 and CDR2 sequences are LNHDA and SQIVND (reference sequence). CDR3 region: CASSIRSRGGGRTDTQYF.

This clone is deemed medium-sized by its frequency. This chain links TRBV5-6 with TRBJ2-7; the D call of TRBD1 rests on TCRdb alone, since no DNA is present to check it. The CDR3 sequence is 14 residues long. No DNA is given. CDR1 SGHDT and CDR2 YYEEEE come from the germline V gene. This CDR3 is CASSLDSAFYEQYF.

In terms of frequency, this clone is medium-sized (0.01 to 0.1%). The chain has TRBV13 and TRBJ2-7. The V gene's germline CDR1 is PRHDT and CDR2 FYEKMQ (reference sequence). The CDR3 spans 13 residues. DNA was not recorded. CDR3 region: CASSLGGSHEQYF.

Judged by frequency, this clone is large. The J gene is TRBJ2-7, the V gene TRBV10-3. Looked up from germline, CDR1 is ENHRY and CDR2 is SYGVKD. CDR3 length: 12 amino acids. No DNA is listed. The CDR3 reads CAISEVSYEQYF.

Considering frequency, this clone is large (0.1 to 1%). CDR3 protein: CASSQNVNYGYTF. The chain links TRBV18 to TRBJ1-2. This CDR3 has 13 residues. No coding sequence is recorded. CDR1 and CDR2 (germline): KGHSH, LQKENI. The entire variable domain, with the rest obtained from reference TRBV18 and TRBJ1-2, is as follows: NAGVMQNPRHLVRRRGQEARLRCSPMKGHSHVYWYRQLPEEGLKFMVYLQKENIIDESGMPKERFSAEFPKEGPSILRIQQVVRGDSAAYFCASSQNVNYGYTFGSGTRLTVV.

This clone counts as medium-sized by frequency. The rearrangement uses TRBV20-1 and TRBJ2-5; TCRdb names TRBD1, which stays unverified in the absence of DNA. The germline V gene has CDR1 DFQATT and CDR2 SNEGSKA (reference sequence). CDR3 length: 11 residues. The entry carries no DNA sequence. CDR3 protein: CSARDRETQYF.

This clone registers medium-sized by frequency. V usage is TRBV18 and J usage is TRBJ1-1; the D gene TCRdb calls, TRBD1, cannot be checked with no DNA. Germline V lookup: CDR1 KGHSH, CDR2 LQKENI. The CDR3 runs to 13 residues. This entry has no DNA. The CDR3 is CASSSGLNTEAFF.

Judged by frequency, this clone is large (0.1 to 1%). The chain carries TRBV19 and TRBJ1-6; TCRdb picks TRBD1, but there is no DNA to check that call. This CDR3 spans 15 amino acids. No DNA was logged. Per the germline V gene, CDR1 is LNHDA and CDR2 is SQIVND (reference sequence). CDR3 loop: CASSIGTGAASPLHF.

In terms of frequency, this clone is medium-sized. The chain employs TRBV30 and TRBJ2-2; TCRdb proposes TRBD2, but this gene call is untestable without DNA. CDR1 and CDR2 (germline): GTSNPN, SVGIG (reference sequence). The CDR3 contains 15 residues. DNA is not on record. CDR3 protein: CAWGPGPRRTGELFF.

This clone is large by frequency. The gene calls are TRBV18 and TRBJ1-6. The germline V gene has CDR1 KGHSH and CDR2 LQKENI. The CDR3 is 13 amino acids. The record lacks a DNA sequence. This CDR3 reads CASSPSYNSPLHF.

This clone shows up as medium-sized by frequency. This chain's CDR3 is CAWSRRDFYEQYF. This chain links TRBV30 with TRBJ2-7; lacking DNA, the TRBD2 call made by TCRdb goes unchecked. This CDR3 is built from 13 residues. The record lacks a DNA sequence. Germline V gene sequence: CDR1 GTSNPN, CDR2 SVGIG (reference sequence).

This clone shows up as medium-sized (0.01 to 0.1%) by frequency. The chain links TRBV18 to TRBJ2-7; TCRdb calls TRBD1, which cannot be checked without DNA. Germline V CDR1 and CDR2: KGHSH, LQKENI. The length of the CDR3 is 12 residues. No DNA is recorded. The chain's CDR3 is CASSPGAYEQYF.

In terms of frequency, this clone is medium-sized. CDR3 loop: CASSAPGTADTQYF. This chain joins TRBV18 and TRBJ2-3; TCRdb's D call of TRBD2 is untestable without DNA. CDR1 KGHSH and CDR2 LQKENI come from the germline V gene. The CDR3 is 14 residues long. No DNA has been recorded.

This clone is labeled medium-sized based on frequency. The J gene is TRBJ2-3, the V gene TRBV5-4; the D call of TRBD2 rests on TCRdb alone, since no DNA is present to check it. Germline lookup yields CDR1 SGHNT and CDR2 YYREEE (reference sequence). CDR3 size: 17 residues. No nucleotide data were recorded. CDR3 sequence reads: CASSPLRAGGRTDTQYF.

This clone registers medium-sized by frequency. The rearrangement uses TRBV6-1 and TRBJ2-7; TCRdb's assignment of TRBD2 cannot be checked, as there is no DNA. The germline gives CDR1 MNHNS, CDR2 SASEGT. The CDR3 is 14 residues long. DNA for this receptor is not on file. This CDR3 reads CASSVTRNSYEQYF.

This clone is classed as medium-sized (0.01 to 0.1%) by frequency. The chain recombines TRBV5-1 with TRBJ2-1; the D call of TRBD1 rests on TCRdb alone, since no DNA is present to check it. Per germline, CDR1 SGHRS and CDR2 YFSETQ. CDR3 length: 16 amino acids. The coding DNA is unavailable. CDR3 in amino acids: CASSFTPGQGAGEQFF.

Considering frequency, this clone is medium-sized (0.01 to 0.1%). The chain employs TRBV18 and TRBJ1-1; TCRdb lists TRBD1, though no DNA is available to test this call. Germline loops: CDR1 KGHSH, CDR2 LQKENI. This CDR3 region has 13 residues. Only the protein is on record. This CDR3 is CASSQQGGTEAFF.